The entry below gives a single T cell receptor beta chain sequence along with its context. The assay was immunoSEQ multiplex PCR, and TCRdb's table has in-frame clones only and misses some. This sample has 130,000 to 150,000 clones, with about 90% found just once. The sample is drawn from a study of blood T cell repertoires in COVID-19. In the study overall: Spain, Italy and the United States supplied samples that represented acute and convalescent COVID-19.

This CDR3 has 18 residues. Germline trimming cut 1 base from V and 0 bases from J; bases unmatched to any gene: 7. Germline lookup yields CDR1 SGDLS and CDR2 YYNGEE. Sequencing input: peripheral blood. The receptor was isolated from a man in his fifties who had recovered from COVID-19. The rearrangement joins TRBV9 to TRBJ2-6, with 7 bases matching TRBD2. The CDR3 is CASSVPVGGSSGANVLTF. The CDR3 DNA follows: TGTGCCAGCAGCGTACCCGTCGGGGGGTCCTCTGGGGCCAACGTCCTGACTTTC.